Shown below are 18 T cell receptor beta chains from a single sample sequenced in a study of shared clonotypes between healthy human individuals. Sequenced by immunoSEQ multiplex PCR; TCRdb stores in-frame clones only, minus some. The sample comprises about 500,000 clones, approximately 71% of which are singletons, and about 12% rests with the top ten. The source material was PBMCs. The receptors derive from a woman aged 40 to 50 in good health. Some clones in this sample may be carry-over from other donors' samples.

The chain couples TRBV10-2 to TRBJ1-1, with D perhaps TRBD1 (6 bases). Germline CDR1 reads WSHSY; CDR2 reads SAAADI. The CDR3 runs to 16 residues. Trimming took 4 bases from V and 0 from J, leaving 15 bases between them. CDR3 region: CASSGMIGTLNTEAFF. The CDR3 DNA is TGCGCCAGCAGTGGTATGATTGGGACATTGAACACTGAAGCTTTCTTT.

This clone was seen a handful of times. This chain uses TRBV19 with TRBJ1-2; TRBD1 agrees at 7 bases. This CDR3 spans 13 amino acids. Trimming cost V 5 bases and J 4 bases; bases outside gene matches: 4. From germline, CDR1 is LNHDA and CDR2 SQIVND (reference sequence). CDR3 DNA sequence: TGTGCCAGTAGTCGACAGGGAAGCTATGGCTACACCTTC. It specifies CASSRQGSYGYTF.

The CDR3 coding sequence is TGTGCCAGCAGCATAATAGCGGCCTCCTCCTACGAGCAGTACTTC. Protein sequence: CASSIIAASSYEQYF. The chain joins TRBV5-4 to TRBJ2-7; tentative D call: TRBD2 (6 bases). Germline V gives CDR1 SGHNT, CDR2 YYREEE (reference sequence). Trimming removed 4 bases from V and 0 bases from J, with 14 bases in between. The length of the CDR3 is 15 residues.

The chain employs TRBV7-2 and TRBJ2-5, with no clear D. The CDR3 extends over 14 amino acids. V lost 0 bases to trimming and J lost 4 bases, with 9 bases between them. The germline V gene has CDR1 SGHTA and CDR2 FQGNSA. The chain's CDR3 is CASSLAPNRETQYF. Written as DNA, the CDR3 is TGTGCCAGCAGCTTAGCTCCGAACCGAGAGACCCAGTACTTC.

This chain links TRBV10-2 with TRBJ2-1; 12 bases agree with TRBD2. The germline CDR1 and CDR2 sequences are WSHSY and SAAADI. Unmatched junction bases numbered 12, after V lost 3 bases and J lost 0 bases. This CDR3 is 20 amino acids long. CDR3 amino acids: CASSDPGLAGGPSSYNEQFF. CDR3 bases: TGCGCCAGCAGTGACCCGGGGCTAGCGGGAGGGCCTAGCTCCTACAATGAGCAGTTCTTC.

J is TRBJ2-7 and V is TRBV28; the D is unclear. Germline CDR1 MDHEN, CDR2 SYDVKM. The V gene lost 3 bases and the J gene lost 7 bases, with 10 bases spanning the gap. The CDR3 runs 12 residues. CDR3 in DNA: TGTGCCAGCAGTTTGTCACCAGGTGAGCAGTACTTC. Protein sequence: CASSLSPGEQYF.

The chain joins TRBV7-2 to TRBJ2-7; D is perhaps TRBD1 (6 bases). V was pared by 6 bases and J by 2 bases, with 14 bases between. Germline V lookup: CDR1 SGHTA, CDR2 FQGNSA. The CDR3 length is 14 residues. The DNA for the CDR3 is TGTGCCAGCAGTAAACGCCGGACAGCCTACGAGCAGTACTTC. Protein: CASSKRRTAYEQYF.

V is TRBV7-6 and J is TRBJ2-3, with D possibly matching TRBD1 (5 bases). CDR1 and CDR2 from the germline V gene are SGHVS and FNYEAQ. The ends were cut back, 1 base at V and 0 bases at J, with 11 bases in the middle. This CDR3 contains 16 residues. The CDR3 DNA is TGTGCCAGCAGCTTAGGAACAGGCCTTAGCACAGATACGCAGTATTTT. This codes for CASSLGTGLSTDTQYF.

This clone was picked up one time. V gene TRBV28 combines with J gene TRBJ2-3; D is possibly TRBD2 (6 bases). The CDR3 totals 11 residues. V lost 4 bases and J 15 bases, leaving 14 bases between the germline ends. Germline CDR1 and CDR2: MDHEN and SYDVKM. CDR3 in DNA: TGTGCCAGCAGTTCCACCGGACTATTTTATTTT. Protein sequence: CASSSTGLFYF.

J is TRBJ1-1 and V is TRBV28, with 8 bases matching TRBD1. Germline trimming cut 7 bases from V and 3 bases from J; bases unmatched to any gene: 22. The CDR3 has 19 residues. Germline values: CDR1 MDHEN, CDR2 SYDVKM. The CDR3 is CASTAIYPLRGHRDTEAFF. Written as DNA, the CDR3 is TGTGCCAGCACCGCGATTTATCCCCTCAGGGGGCATCGGGACACTGAAGCTTTCTTT.

The CDR3, as DNA: TGTGCCATCAGTGATGGAGGGCGAGATACGCAGTATTTT. Amino acid sequence: CAISDGGRDTQYF. The chain joins TRBV10-3 to TRBJ2-3; TRBD2 might be the D (6 bases). The V end was cut by 3 bases, the J end by 5 bases, with 9 bases between. This CDR3 is built from 13 residues. The germline V gene has CDR1 ENHRY and CDR2 SYGVKD.

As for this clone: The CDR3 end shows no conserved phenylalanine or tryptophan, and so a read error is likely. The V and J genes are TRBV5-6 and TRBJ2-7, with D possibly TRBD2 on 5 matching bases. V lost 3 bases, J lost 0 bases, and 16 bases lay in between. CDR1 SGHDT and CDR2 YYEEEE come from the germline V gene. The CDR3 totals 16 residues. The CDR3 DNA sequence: TGTGCCAGCAGCTGGTCGTTGTCGGGAAACTCCTACGAGCAGTACCTC. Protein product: CASSWSLSGNSYEQYL.

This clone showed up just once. CDR3 protein: CASSPRDSDNEQFF. CDR3 bases: TGTGCCAGCTCACCCCGGGACTCTGACAATGAGCAGTTCTTC. The rearrangement links TRBV18 to TRBJ2-1; TRBD2 might be the D (6 bases). Germline V gene data show CDR1 as KGHSH and CDR2 as LQKENI. The CDR3 consists of 14 residues. V lost 3 bases to trimming and J lost 5 bases, with 11 bases between them.

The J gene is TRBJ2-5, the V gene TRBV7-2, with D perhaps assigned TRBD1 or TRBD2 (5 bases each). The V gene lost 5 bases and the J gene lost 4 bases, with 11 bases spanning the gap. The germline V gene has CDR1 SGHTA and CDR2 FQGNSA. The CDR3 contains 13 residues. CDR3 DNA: TGTGCCAGCAGCCCGGGGCCCGGAGAGACCCAGTACTTC. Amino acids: CASSPGPGETQYF.

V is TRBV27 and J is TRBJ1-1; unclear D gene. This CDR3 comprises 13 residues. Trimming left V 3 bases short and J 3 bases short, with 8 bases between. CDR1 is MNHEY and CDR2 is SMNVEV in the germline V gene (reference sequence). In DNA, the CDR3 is TGTGCCAGCAGTTTTAAGGCTTACACTGAAGCTTTCTTT. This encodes CASSFKAYTEAFF.

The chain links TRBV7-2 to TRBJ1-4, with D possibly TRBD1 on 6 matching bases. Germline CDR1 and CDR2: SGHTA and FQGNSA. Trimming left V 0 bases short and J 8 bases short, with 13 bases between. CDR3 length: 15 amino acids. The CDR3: CASSLAGAGNEKLFF. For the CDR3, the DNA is TGTGCCAGCAGCTTAGCGGGGGCGGGGAACGAAAAACTGTTTTTT.

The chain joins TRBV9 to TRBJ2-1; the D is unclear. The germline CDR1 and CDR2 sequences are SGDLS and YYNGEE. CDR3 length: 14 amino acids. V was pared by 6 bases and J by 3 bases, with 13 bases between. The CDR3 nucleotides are TGTGCCAGCACCCCAGCTAGAAGCTACAATGAGCAGTTCTTC. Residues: CASTPARSYNEQFF.

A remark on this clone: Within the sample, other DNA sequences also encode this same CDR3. CDR3 DNA sequence: TGTGCCAGCTCCCCGCCCACCGGGGATACGCAGTATTTT. Its protein product is CASSPPTGDTQYF. The chain couples TRBV18 to TRBJ2-3; D gene unclear. The V gene's germline CDR1 is KGHSH and CDR2 LQKENI. This CDR3 contains 13 residues. Deletions cut 6 bases from V and 6 bases from J, with 13 bases between.